The present TCR beta chain was sequenced within a study of OX40 agonist ivuxolimab in advanced cancers. Study-level background: Patients took ivuxolimab, an agonistic anti-OX40 (CD134) antibody.

The study's findings and limits: There were also nonresponders showing low normalized T-cell clonal expansion.

About this clone: Its target is unknown.

Blood was sampled at baseline, cycle 4 day 1, and cycle 7 day 1. Sequencing was performed with immunoSEQ multiplex PCR; in TCRdb, only in-frame clones are kept and a portion is missing. The table includes tens of thousands of clones, more than 80% detected once. The CDR3 spans 15 residues. Germline values: CDR1 MNHNS, CDR2 SASEGT. V shed 6 bases, J shed 3 bases, and the junction held 7 bases outside the gene matches. Here the sequenced sample was CD4+ or CD8+ T cells sorted from blood, taken in a trial of the OX40 agonist ivuxolimab. This sequence originates from an adult with an advanced solid tumor such as melanoma, head and neck, liver or kidney cancer. The chain combines TRBV6-1 with TRBJ2-7, with 11 bases fitting TRBD2. CDR3: CASRPGLAGDYEQYF. CDR3 nucleotide sequence: TGTGCCAGCAGGCCCGGACTAGCGGGTGACTACGAGCAGTACTTC.